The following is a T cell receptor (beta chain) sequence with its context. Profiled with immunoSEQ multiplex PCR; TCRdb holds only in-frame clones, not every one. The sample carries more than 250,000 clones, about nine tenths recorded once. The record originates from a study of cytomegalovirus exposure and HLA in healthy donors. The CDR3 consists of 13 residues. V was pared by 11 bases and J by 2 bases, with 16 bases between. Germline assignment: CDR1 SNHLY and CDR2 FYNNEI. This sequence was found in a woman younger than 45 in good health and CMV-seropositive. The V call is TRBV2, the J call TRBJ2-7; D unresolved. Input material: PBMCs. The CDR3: CAGAFDRAYEQYF. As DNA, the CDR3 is TGTGCCGGAGCGTTTGACCGAGCCTACGAGCAGTACTTC.